These 9 T cell receptor beta chains were sequenced from one sample in a study of blood T cell repertoires in COVID-19. Measured with immunoSEQ multiplex PCR; TCRdb has only the in-frame clones, and not every one. This sample has under 250,000 clones, with around 91% found just once. The sample comprised peripheral blood. These receptors came from a woman between 40 and 50 years old with acute or convalescent COVID-19.

This clone occurred once. This chain links TRBV5-1 with TRBJ2-2, with D perhaps TRBD1 (6 bases). The CDR3 has 17 amino acids. V lost 4 bases to trimming and J lost 3 bases, with 19 bases between them. CDR1 is SGHRS and CDR2 is YFSETQ in the germline V gene. The CDR3 region is CASSPTPRGSDTGELFF. CDR3 sequence (DNA): TGCGCCAGCAGCCCGACCCCCAGGGGTTCAGACACCGGGGAGCTGTTTTTT.

V usage is TRBV4-1 and J usage is TRBJ1-4; D unclear. The germline V gene has CDR1 MGHRA and CDR2 YSYEKL. V lost 4 bases to trimming and J lost 7 bases, with 10 bases between them. The CDR3 consists of 13 residues. The CDR3 reads CASSRTSGEKLFF. CDR3 DNA: TGCGCCAGCAGCCGGACCAGCGGTGAAAAACTGTTTTTT.

This rearrangement joins TRBV4-1 to TRBJ2-4; 8 bases fit TRBD1. V shed 0 bases, J shed 6 bases, and the junction held 19 bases outside the gene matches. CDR1 is MGHRA, CDR2 YSYEKL, per germline. The CDR3 extends over 20 amino acids. DNA for the CDR3: TGCGCCAGCAGCCAAGATGCCGGTGGGGTGGTGGACAGGGTAGGAAACATTCAGTACTTC. Translating it yields CASSQDAGGVVDRVGNIQYF.

The chain carries TRBV12-2 and TRBJ2-1; the D segment call TRBD1 is taken from the table without a DNA check. TRBV12-2 is shown as a pseudogene. The length of the CDR3 is 15 residues. CDR3 nucleotides: TGTGCAAGTCGCTTAGCCCCGACAATTATCAGGGAGCAGTTCTTC. This sequence encodes CASRLAPTIIREQFF.

The J gene is TRBJ1-2, the V gene TRBV3-1 (or the pseudogene TRBV3-2); D is possibly TRBD1 (5 bases). Looked up from germline, CDR1 is LGHDT and CDR2 is YNNKEL (reference sequence). V was pared by 0 bases and J by 4 bases, with 12 bases between. This CDR3 is 15 amino acids long. Written as DNA, the CDR3 is TGTGCCAGCAGCCAAGAACGCGCGGGACTCTATGGCTACACCTTC. Encoded protein: CASSQERAGLYGYTF.

V is TRBV5-1 and J is TRBJ1-2, with 9 bases aligning to TRBD1. V lost 0 bases to trimming and J lost 8 bases; unmatched junction nucleotides: 5. CDR1 and CDR2 (germline): SGHRS, YFSETQ. The CDR3 covers 14 residues. This chain's CDR3 is CASSLDRGHRGYTF. CDR3 in DNA: TGCGCCAGCAGCTTGGACAGGGGGCATCGAGGCTACACCTTC.

The chain has TRBV7-2 and TRBJ2-6; D possibly corresponds to TRBD1 (5 bases). Germline CDR1 and CDR2: SGHTA and FQGNSA. Deletions cut 5 bases from V and 2 bases from J, with 13 bases between. The length of the CDR3 is 16 residues. CDR3 amino acids: CASSTRQFTGANVLTF. CDR3 DNA: TGTGCCAGCAGCACCCGACAGTTCACTGGGGCCAACGTCCTGACTTTC.

For this clone: This sample also contains other DNA sequences that code for the same CDR3. The rearrangement uses TRBV5-1 and TRBJ1-6, with D unclear. From germline, CDR1 is SGHRS and CDR2 YFSETQ. The CDR3 extends over 14 amino acids. Trimming pared 0 bases from V and 7 bases from J, leaving 8 bases between. The CDR3 coding sequence is TGCGCCAGCAGCTTGGAAACAGCCAATTCACCCCTCCACTTT. Its protein is CASSLETANSPLHF.

The chain combines TRBV24-1 with TRBJ2-6, with TRBD1 matching 11 bases. V dropped 10 bases and J dropped 0; count of bases not matched to a gene: 10. The V gene's germline CDR1 is KGHDR and CDR2 SFDVKD. The CDR3 extends over 18 amino acids. The CDR3 DNA follows: TGTGCCACGTCACAACCGGGACAGGGGGGCTCTGGGGCCAACGTCCTGACTTTC. Translated: CATSQPGQGGSGANVLTF.